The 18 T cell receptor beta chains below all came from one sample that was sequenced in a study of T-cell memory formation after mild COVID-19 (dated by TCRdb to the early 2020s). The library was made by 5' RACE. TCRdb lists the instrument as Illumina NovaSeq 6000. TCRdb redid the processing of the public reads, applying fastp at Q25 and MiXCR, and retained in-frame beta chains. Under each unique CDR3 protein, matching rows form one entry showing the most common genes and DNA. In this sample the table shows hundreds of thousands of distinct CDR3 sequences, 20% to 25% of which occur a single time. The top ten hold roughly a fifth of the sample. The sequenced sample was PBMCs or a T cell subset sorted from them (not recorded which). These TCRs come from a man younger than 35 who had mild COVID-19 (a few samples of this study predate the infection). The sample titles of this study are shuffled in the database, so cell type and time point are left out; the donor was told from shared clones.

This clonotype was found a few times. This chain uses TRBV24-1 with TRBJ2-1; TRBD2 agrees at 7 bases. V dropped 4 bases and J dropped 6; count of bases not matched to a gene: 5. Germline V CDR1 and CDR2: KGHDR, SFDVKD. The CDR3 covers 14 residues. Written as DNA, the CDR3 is TGTGCCACCAGTGACGGGACTATCCCCAATGAGCAGTTCTTC. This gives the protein CATSDGTIPNEQFF.

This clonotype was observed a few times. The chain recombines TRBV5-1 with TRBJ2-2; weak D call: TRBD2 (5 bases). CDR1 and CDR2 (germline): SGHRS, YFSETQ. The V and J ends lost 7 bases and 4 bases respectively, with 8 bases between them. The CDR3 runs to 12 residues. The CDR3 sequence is CASQEGTGELFF. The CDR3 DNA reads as TGCGCCAGCCAAGAGGGCACCGGGGAGCTGTTTTTT. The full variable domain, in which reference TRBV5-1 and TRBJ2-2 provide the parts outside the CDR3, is KAGVTQTPRYLIKTRGQQVTLSCSPISGHRSVSWYQQTPGQGLQFLFEYFSETQRNKGNFPGRFSGRQFSNSRSEMNVSTLELGDSALYLCASQEGTGELFFGEGSRLTVL.

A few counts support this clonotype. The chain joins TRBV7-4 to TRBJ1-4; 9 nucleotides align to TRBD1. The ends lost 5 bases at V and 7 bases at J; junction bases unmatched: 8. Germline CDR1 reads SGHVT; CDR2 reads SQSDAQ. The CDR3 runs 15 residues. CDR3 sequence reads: CASSPRDRDGEKLFF. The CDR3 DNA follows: TGTGCCAGCAGCCCCCGGGACAGGGATGGTGAAAAACTGTTTTTT.

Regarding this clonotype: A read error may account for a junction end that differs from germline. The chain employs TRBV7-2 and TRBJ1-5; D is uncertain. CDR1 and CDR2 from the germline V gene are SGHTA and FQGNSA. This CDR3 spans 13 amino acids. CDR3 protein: CDSSSDQDQPQHF. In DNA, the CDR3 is TGTGACAGCAGCTCCGATCAGGATCAGCCCCAGCATTTT.

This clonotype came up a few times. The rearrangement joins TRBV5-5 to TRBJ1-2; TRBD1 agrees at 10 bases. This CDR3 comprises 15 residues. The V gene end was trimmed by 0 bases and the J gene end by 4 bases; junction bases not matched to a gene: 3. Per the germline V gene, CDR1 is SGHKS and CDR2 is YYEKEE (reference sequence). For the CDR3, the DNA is TGTGCCAGCAGCTTGGGGGGACAGGGGACCTATGGCTACACCTTC. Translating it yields CASSLGGQGTYGYTF.

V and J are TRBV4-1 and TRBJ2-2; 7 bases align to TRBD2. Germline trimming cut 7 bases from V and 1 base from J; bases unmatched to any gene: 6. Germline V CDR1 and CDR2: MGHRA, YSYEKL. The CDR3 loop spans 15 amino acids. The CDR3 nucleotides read TGCGCCAGCACCCCTACGGGAGGGAACACCGGGGAGCTGTTTTTT. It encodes CASTPTGGNTGELFF.

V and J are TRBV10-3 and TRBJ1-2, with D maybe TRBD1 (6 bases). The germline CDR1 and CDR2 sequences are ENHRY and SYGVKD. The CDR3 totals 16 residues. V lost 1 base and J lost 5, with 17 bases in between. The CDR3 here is CAISEFTLDRRYGYTF. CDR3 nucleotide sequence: TGTGCCATCAGTGAGTTCACACTAGACAGGAGATATGGCTACACCTTC.

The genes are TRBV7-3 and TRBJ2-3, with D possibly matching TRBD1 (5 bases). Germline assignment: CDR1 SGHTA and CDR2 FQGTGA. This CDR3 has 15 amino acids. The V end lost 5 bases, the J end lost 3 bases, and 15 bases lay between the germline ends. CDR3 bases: TGTGCCAGCAGCCAATCAGGGATGTGGACAGATACGCAGTATTTT. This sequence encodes CASSQSGMWTDTQYF.

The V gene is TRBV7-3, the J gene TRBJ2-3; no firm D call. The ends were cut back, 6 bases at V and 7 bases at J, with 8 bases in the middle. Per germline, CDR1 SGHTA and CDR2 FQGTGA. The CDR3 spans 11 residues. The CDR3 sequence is CASRSGNTQYF. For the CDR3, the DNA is TGTGCCAGCAGGTCGGGTAATACGCAGTATTTT.

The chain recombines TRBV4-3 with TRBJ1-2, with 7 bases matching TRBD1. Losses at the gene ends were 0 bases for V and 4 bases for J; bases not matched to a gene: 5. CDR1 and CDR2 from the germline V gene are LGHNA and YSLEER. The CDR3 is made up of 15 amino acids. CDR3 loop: CASSQEGTGAYGYTF. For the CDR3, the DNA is TGCGCCAGCAGCCAAGAGGGAACAGGGGCCTATGGCTACACCTTC.

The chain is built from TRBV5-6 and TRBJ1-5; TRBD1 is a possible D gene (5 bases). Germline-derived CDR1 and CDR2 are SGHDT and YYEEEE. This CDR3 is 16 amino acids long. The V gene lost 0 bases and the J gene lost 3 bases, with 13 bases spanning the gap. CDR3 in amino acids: CASSLERGVSNQPQHF. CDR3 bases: TGTGCCAGCAGCTTGGAGCGGGGGGTTTCCAATCAGCCCCAGCATTTT.

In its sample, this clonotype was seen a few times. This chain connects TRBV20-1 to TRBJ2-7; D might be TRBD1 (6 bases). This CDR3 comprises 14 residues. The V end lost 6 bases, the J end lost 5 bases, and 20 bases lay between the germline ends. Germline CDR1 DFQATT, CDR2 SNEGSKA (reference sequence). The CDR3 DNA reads TGCAGTGCCTATATGGAACAGGGTGCCGACGAGCAGTACTTC. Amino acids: CSAYMEQGADEQYF.

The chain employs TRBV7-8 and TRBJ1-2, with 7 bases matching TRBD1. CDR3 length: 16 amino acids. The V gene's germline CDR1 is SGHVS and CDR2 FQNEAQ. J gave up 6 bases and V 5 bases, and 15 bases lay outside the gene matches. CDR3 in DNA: TGTGCCAGCAGCGTCGACCCTACCGGGACAGCAAATGGCTACACCTTC. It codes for CASSVDPTGTANGYTF. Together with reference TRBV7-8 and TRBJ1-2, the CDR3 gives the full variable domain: GAGVSQSPRYKVAKRGQDVALRCDPISGHVSLFWYQQALGQGPEFLTYFQNEAQLDKSGLPSDRFFAERPEGSVSTLKIQRTQQEDSAVYLCASSVDPTGTANGYTFGSGTRLTVV.

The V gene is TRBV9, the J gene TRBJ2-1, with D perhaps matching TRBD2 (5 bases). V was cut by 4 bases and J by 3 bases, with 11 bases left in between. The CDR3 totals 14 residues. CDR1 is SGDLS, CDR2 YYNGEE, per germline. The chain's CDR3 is CASSPPGGYNEQFF. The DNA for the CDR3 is TGTGCCAGCAGCCCCCCCGGAGGCTACAATGAGCAGTTCTTC.

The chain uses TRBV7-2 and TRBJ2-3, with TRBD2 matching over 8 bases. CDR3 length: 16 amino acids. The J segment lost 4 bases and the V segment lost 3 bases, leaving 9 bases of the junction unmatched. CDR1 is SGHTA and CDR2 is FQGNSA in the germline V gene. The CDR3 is CASSFLGGGSPDTQYF. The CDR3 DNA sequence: TGTGCCAGCAGCTTTCTCGGCGGGGGGTCCCCAGATACGCAGTATTTT.

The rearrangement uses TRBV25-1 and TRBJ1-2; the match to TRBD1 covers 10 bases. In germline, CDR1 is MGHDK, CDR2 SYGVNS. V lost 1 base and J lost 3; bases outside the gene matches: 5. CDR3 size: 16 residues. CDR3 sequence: CASSELGTGVDYGYTF. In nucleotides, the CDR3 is TGTGCCAGCAGTGAATTGGGGACAGGGGTGGACTATGGCTACACCTTC.

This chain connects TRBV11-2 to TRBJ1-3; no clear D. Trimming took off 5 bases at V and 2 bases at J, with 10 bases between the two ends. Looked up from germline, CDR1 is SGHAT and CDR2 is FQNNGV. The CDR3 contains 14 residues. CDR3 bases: TGTGCCAGCAGCCCGAGGATTACTGGAAACACCATATATTTT. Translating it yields CASSPRITGNTIYF.

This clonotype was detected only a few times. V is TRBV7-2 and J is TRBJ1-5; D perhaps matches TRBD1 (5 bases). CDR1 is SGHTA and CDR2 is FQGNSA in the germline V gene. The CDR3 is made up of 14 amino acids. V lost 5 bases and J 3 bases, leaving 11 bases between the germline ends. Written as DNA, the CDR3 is TGTGCCAGCAGCCCCGGGGCAGACAATCAGCCCCAGCATTTT. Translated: CASSPGADNQPQHF.